Below, 17 T cell receptor beta chains from the same sample are listed, as sequenced in a study of T cells in Graves' hyperthyroidism and ophthalmopathy. Authors of the study amplified TCR beta CDR3 regions from RNA transcripts. The HTBI set primed first-round TCR CDR3 RT-PCR. TCRdb fed the multiplex PCR reads into MiXCR, producing one record per CDR3 protein. The sample holds hundreds of thousands of distinct CDR3 sequences, approximately 15% seen once. Sequencing was performed on blood. Source of these receptors: a woman younger than 35 with Graves' hyperthyroidism.

The table lists this clonotype with many counts. The J gene is TRBJ1-1, the V gene TRBV28, with D perhaps matching TRBD1 (6 bases). V shed 10 bases and J shed 1 base, with 16 bases lying between them. CDR1 is MDHEN and CDR2 is SYDVKM in the germline V gene. The length of the CDR3 is 14 residues. CDR3 in DNA: TGTGCCATCCCTGGGGGCGCGGGGAACACTGAAGCTTTCTTT. Residues: CAIPGGAGNTEAFF. The full variable domain, completed using reference TRBV28 and TRBJ1-1, is DVKVTQSSRYLVKRTGEKVFLECVQDMDHENMFWYRQDPGLGLRLIYFSYDVKMKEKGDIPEGYSVSREKKERFSLILESASTNQTSMYLCAIPGGAGNTEAFFGQGTRLTVV.

In this sample, this clonotype turned up many times. The chain is built from TRBV20-1 and TRBJ2-5; tentatively, D is TRBD1 (5 bases). CDR3 length equals 13 residues. The germline gives CDR1 DFQATT, CDR2 SNEGSKA (reference sequence). The V gene lost 1 base and the J gene lost 5 bases, with 11 bases spanning the gap. The CDR3 bases are TGCAGTGCTAGAGCCGACAGAAGTGAGACCCAGTACTTC. It is translated as CSARADRSETQYF.

The CDR3 loop is CAIGTSEETQYF. The CDR3, as DNA: TGTGCCATCGGGACTAGCGAAGAGACCCAGTACTTC. This sequence joins TRBV24-1 and TRBJ2-5, with 10 bases fitting TRBD2. The germline CDR1 and CDR2 sequences are KGHDR and SFDVKD. The CDR3 has 12 amino acids. V lost 11 bases and J lost 3; bases outside the gene matches: 2.

The sample holds a few counts of this clonotype. The rearrangement links TRBV7-2 to TRBJ2-1, with TRBD2 as a possible D gene (6 bases). The CDR3 is 16 amino acids. Trimming took 6 bases from V and 0 from J, leaving 15 bases between them. Germline V gives CDR1 SGHTA, CDR2 FQGNSA. CDR3 bases: TGTGCCAGCAGTGCCCCCACTAGCCCCTCCTACAATGAGCAGTTCTTC. Its translation is CASSAPTSPSYNEQFF.

In its sample, this clonotype was seen many times. Here the CDR3 reads CASSTRPGLAYNEQFF. CDR3 bases: TGTGCCAGCAGCACCCGGCCGGGACTAGCTTACAATGAGCAGTTCTTC. The chain couples TRBV7-2 to TRBJ2-1; 9 bases are a match to TRBD2. CDR3 length: 16 residues. Per the germline V gene, CDR1 is SGHTA and CDR2 is FQGNSA. V shed 5 bases, J shed 4 bases, and the junction held 9 bases outside the gene matches.

About this clonotype itself: This may be a read error: a much more frequent sequence differs by one nucleotide. This rearrangement joins TRBV20-1 to TRBJ2-1; D is uncertain. TRBJ2-7 explains the end of the DNA better; the J call may be wrong. Germline assignment: CDR1 DFQATT and CDR2 SNEGSKA (reference sequence). The length of the CDR3 is 16 residues. CDR3 in DNA: TGCAGTGCTAGTTCCCTCGACACCAGCTCCTACAATGAGCAGTACTTC. Encoded protein: CSASSLDTSSYNEQYF.

This clonotype has ten or more counts. This rearrangement joins TRBV5-1 to TRBJ2-3, with 8 bases fitting TRBD2. This CDR3 has 14 amino acids. CDR1 and CDR2 from the germline V gene are SGHRS and YFSETQ. J was trimmed by 4 bases and V by 2 bases; bases with no gene match: 3. CDR3 loop: CASSFTGGADTQYF. CDR3 bases: TGCGCCAGCAGCTTCACGGGAGGGGCAGATACGCAGTATTTT.

This clonotype was detected many times. The chain links TRBV7-9 to TRBJ1-5, with a weak D call TRBD1 (5 bases). Germline CDR1 and CDR2: SEHNR and FQNEAQ (reference sequence). V lost 4 bases, J lost 3 bases, and 16 bases lay in between. The CDR3 spans 16 residues. CDR3 in amino acids: CASSSAIGGNNQPQHF. The CDR3 DNA reads TGTGCCAGCAGCTCCGCTATTGGGGGAAACAATCAGCCCCAGCATTTT.

The table lists this clonotype with many counts. This rearrangement joins TRBV3-1 to TRBJ2-7; no definite D call. This CDR3 region has 15 residues. Germline V gene data show CDR1 as LGHDT and CDR2 as YNNKEL (reference sequence). V was shortened by 0 bases and J by 1 base, with 10 bases between the two germline ends. This chain's CDR3 is CASSQDVFRSYEQYF. CDR3 bases: TGTGCCAGCAGCCAAGACGTCTTTCGTTCCTACGAGCAGTACTTC.

The CDR3: CASSHQVNANQPQHF. Written as DNA, the CDR3 is TGCGCCAGCAGCCACCAGGTCAACGCCAATCAGCCCCAGCATTTT. This chain connects TRBV4-1 to TRBJ1-5; D gene ambiguous. The V gene lost 3 bases and the J gene lost 3 bases, with 12 bases spanning the gap. The CDR3 totals 15 residues. The germline CDR1 and CDR2 sequences are MGHRA and YSYEKL.

In its sample, this clonotype was seen a few times. The chain carries TRBV28 and TRBJ2-1; TRBD2 aligns across 11 bases. Germline V CDR1 and CDR2: MDHEN, SYDVKM. This CDR3 is 13 amino acids long. The junction had 3 bases not matched to a gene; V was cut back by 8 bases and J by 6 bases. CDR3 sequence: CASVAGGPNEQFF. The CDR3 DNA follows: TGTGCCAGCGTAGCGGGAGGGCCCAATGAGCAGTTCTTC.

A few counts support this clonotype. This sequence joins TRBV4-2 and TRBJ2-1; D gene ambiguous. Trimming stripped 9 bases from V and 6 bases from J, with 15 bases between. This CDR3 spans 13 amino acids. The germline V gene encodes CDR1 LGHNA and CDR2 YNFKEQ. The DNA for the CDR3 is TGTGCCAGTGAATCCCGTGTGGCCAATGAGCAGTTCTTC. This encodes CASESRVANEQFF.

This clonotype was seen more than once but under ten times. The J gene is TRBJ1-3, the V gene TRBV29-1, with 8 bases lining up with TRBD1. CDR3 size: 12 residues. Looked up from germline, CDR1 is SQVTM and CDR2 is ANQGSEA. Trimming removed 6 bases from V and 2 bases from J; junction bases left unmatched: 0. CDR3 nucleotide sequence: TGCAGCGTGGGACAGGCTGGAAACACCATATATTTT. This gives the protein CSVGQAGNTIYF.

At least ten counts were recorded for this clonotype. The chain uses TRBV20-1 and TRBJ2-3; no firm D call. The ends were cut back, 3 bases at V and 2 bases at J, with 12 bases in the middle. The CDR3 spans 14 residues. The germline gives CDR1 DFQATT, CDR2 SNEGSKA (reference sequence). Here the CDR3 reads CSASLGVNTDTQYF. CDR3 DNA sequence: TGCAGTGCTAGCCTAGGTGTGAACACAGATACGCAGTATTTT.

This clonotype was observed a few times. The chain recombines TRBV19 with TRBJ1-2; 9 nucleotides agree with TRBD1. There are 15 residues in the CDR3. The V gene's germline CDR1 is LNHDA and CDR2 SQIVND (reference sequence). Germline trimming cut 5 bases from V and 4 bases from J; bases unmatched to any gene: 8. The CDR3 bases are TGTGCCAGTAGTGCCCGGACAGGGGTGTCCTATGGCTACACCTTC. Its protein is CASSARTGVSYGYTF.

The sample holds many counts of this clonotype. CDR3 sequence: CASSSRLDLRGEQFF. The CDR3 DNA reads TGTGCCAGCAGTTCTCGACTCGACCTAAGGGGTGAGCAGTTCTTC. This rearrangement joins TRBV27 to TRBJ2-1; weak D call: TRBD1 (5 bases). CDR3 length: 15 residues. Trimming removed 4 bases from V and 9 bases from J, with 19 bases in between. Germline loops: CDR1 MNHEY, CDR2 SMNVEV (reference sequence).

The V and J genes are TRBV7-9 and TRBJ2-1; weak D call: TRBD1 (6 bases). CDR1 is SEHNR, CDR2 FQNEAQ, per germline (reference sequence). The V end lost 11 bases, the J end lost 9 bases, and 17 bases lay between the germline ends. The CDR3 has 12 amino acids. CDR3 amino acids: CAGFSGEPEQFF. In DNA, the CDR3 is TGTGCCGGCTTTTCAGGGGAGCCTGAGCAGTTCTTC.